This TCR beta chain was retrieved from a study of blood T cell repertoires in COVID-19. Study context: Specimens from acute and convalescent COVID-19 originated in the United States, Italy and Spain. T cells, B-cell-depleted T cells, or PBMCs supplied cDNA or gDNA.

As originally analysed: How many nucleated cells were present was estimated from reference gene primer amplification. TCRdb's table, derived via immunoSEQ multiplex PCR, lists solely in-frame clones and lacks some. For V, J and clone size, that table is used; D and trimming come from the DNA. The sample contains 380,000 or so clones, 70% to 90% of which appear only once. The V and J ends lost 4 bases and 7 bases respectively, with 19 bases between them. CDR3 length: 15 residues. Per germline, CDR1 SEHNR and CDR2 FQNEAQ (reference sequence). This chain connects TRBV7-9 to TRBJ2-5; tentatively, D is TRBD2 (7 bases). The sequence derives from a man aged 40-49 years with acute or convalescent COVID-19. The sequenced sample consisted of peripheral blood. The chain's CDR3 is CASSSGGLELGTQYF. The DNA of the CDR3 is TGTGCCAGCAGCTCCGGGGGGCTAGAGCTCGGGACCCAGTACTTC.